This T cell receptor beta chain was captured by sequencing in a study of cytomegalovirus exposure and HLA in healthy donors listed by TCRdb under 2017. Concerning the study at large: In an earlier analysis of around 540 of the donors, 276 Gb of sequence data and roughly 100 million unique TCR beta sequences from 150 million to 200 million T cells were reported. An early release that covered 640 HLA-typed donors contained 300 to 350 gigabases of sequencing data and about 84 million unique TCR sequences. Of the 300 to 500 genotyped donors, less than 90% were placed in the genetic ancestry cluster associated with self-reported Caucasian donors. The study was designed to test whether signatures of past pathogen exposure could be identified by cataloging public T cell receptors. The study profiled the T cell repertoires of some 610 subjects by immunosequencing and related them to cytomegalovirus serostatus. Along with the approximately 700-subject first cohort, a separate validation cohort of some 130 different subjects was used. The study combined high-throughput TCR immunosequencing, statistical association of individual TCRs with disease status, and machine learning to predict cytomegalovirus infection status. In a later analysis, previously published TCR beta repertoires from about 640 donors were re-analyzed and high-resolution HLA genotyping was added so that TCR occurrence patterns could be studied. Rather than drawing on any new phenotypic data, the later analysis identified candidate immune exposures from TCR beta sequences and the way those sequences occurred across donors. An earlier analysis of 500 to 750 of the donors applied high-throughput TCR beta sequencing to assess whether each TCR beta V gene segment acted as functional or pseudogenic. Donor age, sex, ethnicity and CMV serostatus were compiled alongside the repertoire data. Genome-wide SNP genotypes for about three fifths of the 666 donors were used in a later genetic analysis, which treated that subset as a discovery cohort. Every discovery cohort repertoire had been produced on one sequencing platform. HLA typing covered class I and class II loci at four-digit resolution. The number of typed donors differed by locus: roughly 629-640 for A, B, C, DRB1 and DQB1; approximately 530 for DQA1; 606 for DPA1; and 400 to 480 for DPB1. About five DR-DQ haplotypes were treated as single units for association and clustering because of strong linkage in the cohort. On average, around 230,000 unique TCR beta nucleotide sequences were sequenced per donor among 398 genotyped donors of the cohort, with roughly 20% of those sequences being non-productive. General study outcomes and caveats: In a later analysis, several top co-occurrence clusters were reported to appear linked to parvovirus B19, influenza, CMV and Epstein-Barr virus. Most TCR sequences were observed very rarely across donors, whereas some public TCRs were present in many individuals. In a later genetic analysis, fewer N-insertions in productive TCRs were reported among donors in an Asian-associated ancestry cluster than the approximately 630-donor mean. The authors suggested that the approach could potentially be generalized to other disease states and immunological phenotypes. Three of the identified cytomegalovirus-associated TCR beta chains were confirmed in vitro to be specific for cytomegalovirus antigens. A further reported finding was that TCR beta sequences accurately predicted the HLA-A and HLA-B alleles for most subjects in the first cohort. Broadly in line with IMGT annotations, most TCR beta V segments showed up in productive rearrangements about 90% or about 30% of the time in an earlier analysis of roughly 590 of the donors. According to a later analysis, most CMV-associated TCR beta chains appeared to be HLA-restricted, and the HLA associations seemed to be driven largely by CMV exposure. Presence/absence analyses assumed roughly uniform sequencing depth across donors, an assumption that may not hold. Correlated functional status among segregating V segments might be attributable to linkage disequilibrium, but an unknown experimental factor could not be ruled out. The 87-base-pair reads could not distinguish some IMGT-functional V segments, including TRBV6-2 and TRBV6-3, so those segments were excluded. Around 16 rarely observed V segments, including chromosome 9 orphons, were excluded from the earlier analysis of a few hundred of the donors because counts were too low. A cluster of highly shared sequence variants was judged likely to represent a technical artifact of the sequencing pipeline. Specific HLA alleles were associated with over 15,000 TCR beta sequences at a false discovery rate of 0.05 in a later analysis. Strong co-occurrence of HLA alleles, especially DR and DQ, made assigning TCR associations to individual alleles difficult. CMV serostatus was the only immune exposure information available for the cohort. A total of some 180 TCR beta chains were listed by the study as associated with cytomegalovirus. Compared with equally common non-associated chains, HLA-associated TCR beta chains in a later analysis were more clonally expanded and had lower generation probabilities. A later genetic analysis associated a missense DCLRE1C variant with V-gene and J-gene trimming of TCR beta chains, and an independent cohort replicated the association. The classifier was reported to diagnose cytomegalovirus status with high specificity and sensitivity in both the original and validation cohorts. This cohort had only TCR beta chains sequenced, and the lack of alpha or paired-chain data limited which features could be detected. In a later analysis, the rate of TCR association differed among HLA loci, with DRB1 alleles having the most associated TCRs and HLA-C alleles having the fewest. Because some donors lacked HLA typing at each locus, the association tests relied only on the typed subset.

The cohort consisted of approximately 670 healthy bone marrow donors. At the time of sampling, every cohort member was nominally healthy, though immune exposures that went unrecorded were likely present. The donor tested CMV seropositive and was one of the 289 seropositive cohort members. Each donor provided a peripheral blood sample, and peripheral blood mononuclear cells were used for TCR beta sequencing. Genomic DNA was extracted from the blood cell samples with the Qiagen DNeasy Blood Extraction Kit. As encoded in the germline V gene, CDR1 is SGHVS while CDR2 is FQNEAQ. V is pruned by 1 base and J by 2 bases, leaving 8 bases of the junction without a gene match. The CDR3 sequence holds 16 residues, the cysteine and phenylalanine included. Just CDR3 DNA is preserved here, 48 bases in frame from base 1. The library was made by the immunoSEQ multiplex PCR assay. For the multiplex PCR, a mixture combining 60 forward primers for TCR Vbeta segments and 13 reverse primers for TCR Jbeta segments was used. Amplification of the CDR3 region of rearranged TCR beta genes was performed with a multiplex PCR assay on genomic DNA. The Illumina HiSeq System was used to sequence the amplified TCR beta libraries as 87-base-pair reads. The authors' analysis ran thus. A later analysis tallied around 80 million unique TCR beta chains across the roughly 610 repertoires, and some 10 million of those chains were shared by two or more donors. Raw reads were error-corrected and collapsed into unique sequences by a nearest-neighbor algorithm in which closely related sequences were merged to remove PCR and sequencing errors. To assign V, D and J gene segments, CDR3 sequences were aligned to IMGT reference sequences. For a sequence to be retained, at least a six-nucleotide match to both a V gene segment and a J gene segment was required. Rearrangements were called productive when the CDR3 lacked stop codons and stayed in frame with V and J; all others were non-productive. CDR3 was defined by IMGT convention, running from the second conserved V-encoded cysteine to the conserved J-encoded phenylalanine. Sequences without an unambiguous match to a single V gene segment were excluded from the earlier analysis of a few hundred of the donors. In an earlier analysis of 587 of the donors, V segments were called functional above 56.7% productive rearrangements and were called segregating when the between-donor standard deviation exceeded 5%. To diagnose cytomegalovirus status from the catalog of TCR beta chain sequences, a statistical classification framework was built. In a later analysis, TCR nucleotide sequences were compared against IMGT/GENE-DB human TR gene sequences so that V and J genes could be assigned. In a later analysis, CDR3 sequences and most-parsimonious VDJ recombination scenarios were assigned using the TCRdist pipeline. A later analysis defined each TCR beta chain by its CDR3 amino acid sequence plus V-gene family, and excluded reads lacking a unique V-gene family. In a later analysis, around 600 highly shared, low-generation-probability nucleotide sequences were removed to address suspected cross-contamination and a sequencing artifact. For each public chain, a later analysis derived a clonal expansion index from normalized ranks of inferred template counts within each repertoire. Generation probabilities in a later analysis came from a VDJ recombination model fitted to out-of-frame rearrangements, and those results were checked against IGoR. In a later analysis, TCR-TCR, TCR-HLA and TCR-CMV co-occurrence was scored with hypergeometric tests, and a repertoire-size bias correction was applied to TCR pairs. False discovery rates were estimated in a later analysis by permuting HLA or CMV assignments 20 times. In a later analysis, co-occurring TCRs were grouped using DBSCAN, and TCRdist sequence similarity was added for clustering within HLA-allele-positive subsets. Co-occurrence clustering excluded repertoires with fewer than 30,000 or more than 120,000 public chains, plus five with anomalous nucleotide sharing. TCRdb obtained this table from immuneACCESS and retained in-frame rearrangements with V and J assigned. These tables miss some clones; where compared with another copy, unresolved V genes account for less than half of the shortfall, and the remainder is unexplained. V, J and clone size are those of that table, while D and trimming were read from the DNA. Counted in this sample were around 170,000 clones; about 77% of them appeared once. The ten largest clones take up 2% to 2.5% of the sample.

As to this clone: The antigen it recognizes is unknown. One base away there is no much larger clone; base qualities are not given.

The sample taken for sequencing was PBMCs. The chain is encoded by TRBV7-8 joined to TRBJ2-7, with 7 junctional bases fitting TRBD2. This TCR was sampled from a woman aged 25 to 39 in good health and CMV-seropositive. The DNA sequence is TGTGCCAGCAGCTTAGGGCGTAAGCGGGGAACCTACGAGCAGTACTTC. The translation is CASSLGRKRGTYEQYF.